The 24 T cell receptor beta chains below were found in one sample sequenced in a study of control samples from healthy donors and cancer patients. The protocol was immunoSEQ multiplex PCR, while the TCRdb copy is restricted to in-frame clones and leaves out a portion. The repertoire holds over 100,000 clones, around 88% seen once, with around 3.4% in the top ten. The sequenced sample consisted of blood. These receptors were obtained from a middle-aged man in good health.

CDR3: CASSSQTSGEQFF. The CDR3 region has the DNA TGTGCCAGCTCAAGCCAGACTAGCGGTGAGCAGTTCTTC. The chain is built from TRBV18 and TRBJ2-1, with 9 bases fitting TRBD2. CDR3 length: 13 amino acids. After removal of 5 bases from V and 9 bases from J, the junction contained 5 bases not matched to a gene. Looked up from germline, CDR1 is KGHSH and CDR2 is LQKENI.

This chain joins TRBV6-6 and TRBJ2-2; possible D gene TRBD1, 6 bases. The V gene's germline CDR1 is MNHNY and CDR2 SVGAGI (reference sequence). The CDR3 totals 13 residues. V lost 4 bases, J lost 6 bases, and 9 bases lay in between. DNA of the CDR3: TGTGCCAGCAGTTCGACAGGATCCGGGGAGCTGTTTTTT. It encodes CASSSTGSGELFF.

V gene TRBV5-1 combines with J gene TRBJ1-2; D ambiguous. In germline, CDR1 is SGHRS, CDR2 YFSETQ. Trimming removed 4 bases at V and 4 bases at J, with 23 bases between. The length of the CDR3 is 17 residues. The DNA for the CDR3 is TGCGCCAGCAGCGAGATGGCTGACATTCCCCTTCCCTATGGCTACACCTTC. Its translation is CASSEMADIPLPYGYTF.

This chain connects TRBV30 to TRBJ1-2; D not certain. V shed 4 bases and J shed 8 bases, with 11 bases lying between them. The germline V gene has CDR1 GTSNPN and CDR2 SVGIG (reference sequence). The CDR3 contains 11 residues. The CDR3 sequence: CAWKKAGGYTF. The DNA for the CDR3 is TGTGCCTGGAAAAAGGCTGGCGGCTACACCTTC.

The chain employs TRBV18 and TRBJ1-2, with TRBD1 identical over 11 bases. Germline V gene sequence: CDR1 KGHSH, CDR2 LQKENI. This CDR3 contains 17 residues. The V and J ends lost 2 bases and 2 bases, in that order; junction bases with no gene match: 7. CDR3 region: CASSPNFGDRGNYGYTF. CDR3 DNA: TGTGCCAGCTCACCAAACTTCGGGGACAGGGGGAACTATGGCTACACCTTC.

This clone was seen only once. This rearrangement joins TRBV29-1 to TRBJ1-4, with D possibly being TRBD1 (6 bases). The CDR3 is made up of 12 amino acids. Germline V gives CDR1 SQVTM, CDR2 ANQGSEA. CDR3 sequence reads: CVGEQGGEKLFF. The CDR3 DNA sequence: TGCGTAGGGGAACAGGGTGGAGAAAAACTGTTTTTT.

The chain has TRBV5-5 and TRBJ1-2; a weak D match, TRBD1 (6 bases). Trimming shortened V by 0 bases and J by 5 bases, and 17 bases separated the two germline ends. The V gene's germline CDR1 is SGHKS and CDR2 YYEKEE (reference sequence). The CDR3 loop spans 16 amino acids. CDR3 amino acids: CASSLDGGRSRYGYTF. The CDR3 nucleotides read TGTGCCAGCAGCTTGGATGGGGGGCGCAGTCGTTATGGCTACACCTTC.

V gene TRBV6-2 or TRBV6-3 combines with J gene TRBJ2-7, with D hard to call. Trimming cost V 5 bases and J 0 bases, with 5 bases left between them. This CDR3 comprises 12 residues. Germline CDR1 reads MNHEY; CDR2 reads SVGEGT. This CDR3 reads CASSQSSYEQYF. Here the CDR3 DNA reads TGTGCCAGCAGTCAGAGCTCCTACGAGCAGTACTTC.

This chain joins TRBV5-1 and TRBJ1-1; TRBD1 agrees at 8 bases. CDR1 is SGHRS and CDR2 is YFSETQ in the germline V gene. J lost 0 bases, V lost 4 bases, and 20 bases had no gene match. This CDR3 region has 20 residues. The CDR3 DNA reads as TGCGCCAGCAGCATCCTCCCGTCCGGACAGGGTAAAGGAATGAACACTGAAGCTTTCTTT. Translating gives CASSILPSGQGKGMNTEAFF. Using reference TRBV5-1 and TRBJ1-1 for the parts outside the CDR3, the full variable domain is KAGVTQTPRYLIKTRGQQVTLSCSPISGHRSVSWYQQTPGQGLQFLFEYFSETQRNKGNFPGRFSGRQFSNSRSEMNVSTLELGDSALYLCASSILPSGQGKGMNTEAFFGQGTRLTVV.

This chain links TRBV5-1 with TRBJ1-2; a possible D gene is TRBD1 (6 bases). The germline gives CDR1 SGHRS, CDR2 YFSETQ. The V and J ends lost 4 bases and 0 bases respectively, with 10 bases between them. The CDR3 spans 14 residues. The DNA of the CDR3 is TGCGCCAGCAGCCAACAGGGAACTAACTATGGCTACACCTTC. This encodes CASSQQGTNYGYTF.

Only one count was recorded for this clone. The rearrangement uses TRBV25-1 and TRBJ1-6; D remains unclear. Trimming cost V 0 bases and J 4 bases, with 4 bases left between them. CDR3 length: 14 residues. Per germline, CDR1 MGHDK and CDR2 SYGVNS. The CDR3 region has the DNA TGTGCCAGCAGTGAATATAGGTATAATTCACCCCTCCACTTT. It is translated as CASSEYRYNSPLHF.

There are a few counts of this clone. The chain joins TRBV7-2 to TRBJ2-1; no definite D call. The length of the CDR3 is 16 residues. Germline lookup yields CDR1 SGHTA and CDR2 FQGNSA. V shed 1 base and J shed 5 bases, with 15 bases lying between them. Written as DNA, the CDR3 is TGTGCCAGCAGCTTAGGTAGCCAGAGAAGAAACAATGAGCAGTTCTTC. Residues: CASSLGSQRRNNEQFF.

The chain is built from TRBV5-1 and TRBJ2-1; 7 bases match TRBD2. Germline V gene lookup returns CDR1 SGHRS and CDR2 YFSETQ. CDR3 length equals 15 residues. V was pared by 0 bases and J by 6 bases, with 6 bases of the junction left unmatched. The CDR3 spells CASSLVGRGVNEQFF. The CDR3 DNA reads as TGCGCCAGCAGCTTGGTGGGGAGGGGTGTCAATGAGCAGTTCTTC.

The rearrangement joins TRBV6-5 to TRBJ1-1, with D unresolved. The CDR3 has 15 amino acids. The germline CDR1 and CDR2 sequences are MNHEY and SVGAGI. The V end was cut by 1 base, the J end by 3 bases, with 12 bases between. The CDR3 region is CASSYLRGGDTEAFF. The CDR3 coding sequence is TGTGCCAGCAGTTACTTACGGGGTGGGGACACTGAAGCTTTCTTT.

The V and J genes are TRBV27 and TRBJ2-1; 9 positions agree with TRBD2. V shed 6 bases, J shed 8 bases, and the junction held 11 bases outside the gene matches. The CDR3 is 15 amino acids. The germline CDR1 and CDR2 sequences are MNHEY and SMNVEV (reference sequence). CDR3 region: CASRPGGGGAYEQFF. As DNA, the CDR3 is TGTGCCAGCAGACCCGGCGGGGGGGGAGCCTATGAGCAGTTCTTC.

This chain uses TRBV7-6 with TRBJ2-3; D possibly corresponds to TRBD1 (6 bases). CDR1 and CDR2 from the germline V gene are SGHVS and FNYEAQ. V was shortened by 5 bases and J by 0 bases, with 9 bases between the two germline ends. CDR3 length: 14 residues. In nucleotides, the CDR3 is TGTGCCAGCAGCCTACAGGGTAGCACAGATACGCAGTATTTT. Its protein is CASSLQGSTDTQYF. Looking up the rest from reference TRBV7-6 and TRBJ2-3 gives the full variable domain: GAGVSQSPRYKVTKRGQDVALRCDPISGHVSLYWYRQALGQGPEFLTYFNYEAQQDKSGLPNDRFSAERPEGSISTLTIQRTEQRDSAMYRCASSLQGSTDTQYFGPGTRLTVL.

V is TRBV24-1 and J is TRBJ2-5; 11 positions agree with TRBD2. The junction had 4 bases not matched to a gene; V was cut back by 3 bases and J by 5 bases. This CDR3 is 15 amino acids long. Germline assignment: CDR1 KGHDR and CDR2 SFDVKD. CDR3 sequence: CATSDPSGGFETQYF. The DNA for the CDR3 is TGTGCCACCAGTGATCCTAGCGGGGGGTTTGAGACCCAGTACTTC.

The genes are TRBV6-5 and TRBJ1-2; tentatively, D is TRBD1 (6 bases). CDR3 length equals 12 residues. V was cut by 7 bases and J by 7 bases, with 13 bases left in between. CDR1 and CDR2 from the germline V gene are MNHEY and SVGAGI. The CDR3 DNA is TGTGCCAGCACAGGCAGGGGAGGTGGCTACACCTTC. Residues: CASTGRGGGYTF.

This chain connects TRBV6-5 to TRBJ2-3; D remains ambiguous. CDR3 length equals 15 residues. Trimming removed 4 bases at V and 0 bases at J, with 11 bases between. Looked up from germline, CDR1 is MNHEY and CDR2 is SVGAGI. This chain's CDR3 is CASSLQERSTDTQYF. The CDR3 nucleotides read TGTGCCAGCAGTTTGCAGGAAAGGAGCACAGATACGCAGTATTTT.

This chain connects TRBV4-2 to TRBJ2-3; 10 bases match TRBD2. The CDR3 sequence is 17 residues long. CDR1 and CDR2 from the germline V gene are LGHNA and YNFKEQ. Losses at the gene ends were 0 bases for V and 3 bases for J; bases not matched to a gene: 6. The CDR3 bases are TGTGCCAGCAGCCAAGATCTGGCTAGCGGGGGAACAGATACGCAGTATTTT. It translates to CASSQDLASGGTDTQYF.

This chain links TRBV5-1 with TRBJ1-1; 8 nucleotides agree with TRBD1. CDR3 length: 14 amino acids. Germline CDR1 reads SGHRS; CDR2 reads YFSETQ. V dropped 2 bases and J dropped 1; count of bases not matched to a gene: 1. CDR3 sequence (DNA): TGCGCCAGCAGCTTACAGGGGGGGAACACTGAAGCTTTCTTT. This sequence encodes CASSLQGGNTEAFF. The complete variable domain, with remaining parts taken from reference TRBV5-1 and TRBJ1-1, reads KAGVTQTPRYLIKTRGQQVTLSCSPISGHRSVSWYQQTPGQGLQFLFEYFSETQRNKGNFPGRFSGRQFSNSRSEMNVSTLELGDSALYLCASSLQGGNTEAFFGQGTRLTVV.

V usage is TRBV9 and J usage is TRBJ1-1; weak D call: TRBD1 (5 bases). The V gene lost 4 bases and the J gene lost 4 bases, with 17 bases spanning the gap. Per the germline V gene, CDR1 is SGDLS and CDR2 is YYNGEE. The CDR3 has 15 amino acids. The CDR3 here is CASSQTGEGITEAFF. The DNA of the CDR3 is TGTGCCAGCAGCCAAACGGGAGAGGGGATCACTGAAGCTTTCTTT.

The chain employs TRBV3-1 (or the pseudogene TRBV3-2) and TRBJ2-7; TRBD1 or TRBD2 may be the D gene (5 bases each). The CDR3 is 15 residues long. Trimming took 1 base from V and 1 from J, leaving 11 bases between them. CDR1 is LGHDT, CDR2 YNNKEL, per germline (reference sequence). CDR3 sequence reads: CASSQGGFVSYEQYF. The CDR3 DNA is TGTGCCAGCAGCCAAGGGGGGTTCGTGTCCTACGAGCAGTACTTC.

The chain uses TRBV5-4 and TRBJ1-2; perhaps TRBD1 as D (5 bases). The V and J ends lost 0 bases and 7 bases respectively, with 13 bases between them. The CDR3 is 14 amino acids. Germline CDR1 and CDR2: SGHNT and YYREEE (reference sequence). The CDR3 reads CASSLVGVESGYTF. As DNA, the CDR3 is TGTGCCAGCAGCTTGGTAGGGGTCGAGTCTGGCTACACCTTC.